Each of the 10 T cell receptor beta chains below was sequenced from the same sample in a study of blood T cell repertoires in COVID-19. The data were produced by immunoSEQ multiplex PCR, yet TCRdb's version contains in-frame clones alone and is incomplete. The table lists 350,000 to 450,000 clones, over 75% of them singletons. What was sequenced was peripheral blood. The receptors here all came from a woman aged 40 to 50 with COVID-19, enrolled during active disease.

The V and J genes are TRBV29-1 and TRBJ2-2; 10 bases match TRBD2. Losses at the gene ends were 4 bases for V and 6 bases for J; bases not matched to a gene: 8. The V gene's germline CDR1 is SQVTM and CDR2 ANQGSEA. This CDR3 has 15 amino acids. Here the CDR3 DNA reads TGCAGCGTTGGCCTATTGAGCGGGGGGGCCGGGGAGCTGTTTTTT. It specifies CSVGLLSGGAGELFF.

J is TRBJ1-5 and V is TRBV2; tentative D call: TRBD1 (6 bases). The CDR3 consists of 13 residues. The germline gives CDR1 SNHLY, CDR2 FYNNEI. V shed 10 bases and J shed 5 bases, with 15 bases lying between them. For the CDR3, the DNA is TGTGCCACCTCGGGGCAGGGGTATCAGCCCCAGCATTTT. It translates to CATSGQGYQPQHF.

V gene TRBV19 combines with J gene TRBJ1-2; D not certain. Germline V gene sequence: CDR1 LNHDA, CDR2 SQIVND (reference sequence). Trimming removed 1 base at V and 5 bases at J, with 17 bases between. CDR3 length: 16 amino acids. CDR3 amino acids: CASSIVRSGPLYGYTF. For the CDR3, the DNA is TGTGCCAGTAGTATAGTACGAAGCGGGCCCCTATATGGCTACACCTTC.

The chain recombines TRBV4-3 with TRBJ1-6, with 9 bases identical to TRBD1. The V gene's germline CDR1 is LGHNA and CDR2 YSLEER. J was trimmed by 16 bases and V by 0 bases; bases with no gene match: 4. This CDR3 contains 13 residues. In DNA, the CDR3 is TGCGCCAGCAGCCAAGAGTACGGGACAGGGCTCCACTTT. Translating gives CASSQEYGTGLHF.

The gene calls are TRBV6-5 and TRBJ1-4; 10 bases line up with TRBD1. Trimming took 10 bases from V and 5 from J; bases not matched to a gene: 4. This CDR3 region has 13 residues. Germline V lookup: CDR1 MNHEY, CDR2 SVGAGI. The CDR3 protein is CATPGQGNEKLFF. The CDR3 nucleotides are TGTGCCACCCCGGGACAGGGGAATGAAAAACTGTTTTTT.

This sequence joins TRBV25-1 and TRBJ2-3; D possibly corresponds to TRBD1 (5 bases). V lost 4 bases and J 5 bases, leaving 16 bases between the germline ends. Per germline, CDR1 MGHDK and CDR2 SYGVNS. This CDR3 has 15 amino acids. This chain's CDR3 is CASSALGRDKDTQYF. The CDR3 DNA sequence: TGTGCCAGCAGTGCCCTGGGCAGGGATAAAGATACGCAGTATTTT. The variable domain in full, completed from reference TRBV25-1 and TRBJ2-3, reads EADIYQTPRYLVIGTGKKITLECSQTMGHDKMYWYQQDPGMELHLIHYSYGVNSTEKGDLSSESTVSRIRTEHFPLTLESARPSHTSQYLCASSALGRDKDTQYFGPGTRLTVL.

The chain is built from TRBV30 and TRBJ1-3; D is possibly TRBD1 (5 bases). The CDR3 is 17 amino acids. In germline, CDR1 is GTSNPN, CDR2 SVGIG (reference sequence). V gave up 4 bases and J gave up 2 bases, with 21 bases separating them. CDR3 DNA: TGTGCCTGGAATACCCGAAGGGGATTAGATCCTGGAAACACCATATATTTT. Its translation: CAWNTRRGLDPGNTIYF.

This chain connects TRBV15 to TRBJ2-3; 9 nucleotides align to TRBD2. The junction had 10 bases not matched to a gene; V was cut back by 1 base and J by 14 bases. Germline-derived CDR1 and CDR2 are LNHNV and YYDKDF (reference sequence). There are 14 residues in the CDR3. CDR3: CATSRGTSARIPYF. The CDR3 region has the DNA TGTGCCACCAGCAGAGGGACTAGCGCTCGGATCCCGTATTTT.

V is TRBV19 and J is TRBJ1-3, with 7 positions matching TRBD1. This CDR3 has 16 amino acids. Trimming cost V 1 base and J 5 bases; bases outside gene matches: 8. Per the germline V gene, CDR1 is LNHDA and CDR2 is SQIVND (reference sequence). The CDR3 region is CASSIAPTGVRNTIYF. In DNA form, the CDR3 reads TGTGCCAGTAGTATAGCCCCAACAGGGGTGAGAAACACCATATATTTT.

V gene TRBV30 combines with J gene TRBJ1-2, with D possibly TRBD1 on 5 matching bases. Deletions cut 5 bases from V and 12 bases from J, with 25 bases between. The CDR3 has 14 amino acids. Germline CDR1 reads GTSNPN; CDR2 reads SVGIG (reference sequence). CDR3 loop: CAWALGERSSTDTF. CDR3 DNA sequence: TGTGCCTGGGCCTTAGGAGAACGGTCTTCGACAGACACCTTC.